Given below is one T cell receptor beta chain in context. Donors, without exception, were Caucasian adults residing in Nashville, Tennessee. The sample belongs to a study of shared clonotypes between healthy human individuals. It was at deep level that the assay was run. In the authors' workflow: Junction-only sequences produced by ImmunoSEQ had no quality scores, so filtering differed. Clones were read by immunoSEQ multiplex PCR, and TCRdb kept only the in-frame ones, dropping some. V, J and clone size are those of that table, while D and trimming were read from the DNA. The sample consists of over a million clones, 95% to 99% of them appearing once. Sample: naive CD4+ T cells sorted from blood. Specified subset: CD45RA+ positively selected. This receptor was taken from a man aged 25-45 years in good health.

Here the CDR3 reads CASTQGNPYEQYF. CDR3 nucleotides: TGTGCCAGCACTCAGGGGAACCCCTACGAGCAGTACTTC. The chain carries TRBV6-1 and TRBJ2-7; maybe TRBD1 (6 bases). The CDR3 has 13 residues. The V gene's germline CDR1 is MNHNS and CDR2 SASEGT. Deletions cut 7 bases from V and 2 bases from J, with 12 bases between.